The 8 T cell receptor beta chains presented below share a single source sample, sequenced in a study of cytomegalovirus exposure and HLA in healthy donors. Primers for the PCR totalled 60 Vbeta and 13 Jbeta. Here immunoSEQ multiplex PCR was the method, and the copy in TCRdb shows in-frame clones only, minus some. Here the sample spans about 160,000 clones, roughly 81% being singletons. Sequenced input: PBMCs. All receptors come from a woman aged 45-65 years in good health and CMV-seronegative.

The V call is TRBV6-1, the J call TRBJ2-7; 9 bases fit TRBD1. CDR1 and CDR2 from the germline V gene are MNHNS and SASEGT. CDR3 length equals 13 residues. The V and J ends lost 7 bases and 3 bases, in that order; junction bases with no gene match: 4. As DNA, the CDR3 is TGTGCCAGCAAACCGGGACAGGGCTACGAGCAGTACTTC. Translating gives CASKPGQGYEQYF.

The J gene is TRBJ2-2, the V gene TRBV25-1, with D possibly matching TRBD2 (6 bases). The V gene lost 1 base and the J gene lost 1 base, with 13 bases spanning the gap. Germline-derived CDR1 and CDR2 are MGHDK and SYGVNS. The CDR3 spans 17 residues. The CDR3 bases are TGTGCCAGCAGTGAATCGAGACTAGGCTTGAACACCGGGGAGCTGTTTTTT. Its translation is CASSESRLGLNTGELFF. Using reference TRBV25-1 and TRBJ2-2 for the parts outside the CDR3, the full variable domain is EADIYQTPRYLVIGTGKKITLECSQTMGHDKMYWYQQDPGMELHLIHYSYGVNSTEKGDLSSESTVSRIRTEHFPLTLESARPSHTSQYLCASSESRLGLNTGELFFGEGSRLTVL.

This chain joins TRBV18 and TRBJ2-3; D is undetermined. The CDR3 extends over 13 amino acids. CDR1 and CDR2 (germline): KGHSH, LQKENI. Between the trimmed V and J ends, which lost 3 bases and 1 base, there was a span of 5 bases. CDR3 nucleotide sequence: TGTGCCAGCTCACCGAGTGGCACAGATACGCAGTATTTT. As protein: CASSPSGTDTQYF.

The chain couples TRBV15 to TRBJ2-3; 7 bases are a match to TRBD1. V was pared by 0 bases and J by 3 bases, with 0 bases of the junction left unmatched. This CDR3 region has 14 residues. Germline assignment: CDR1 LNHNV and CDR2 YYDKDF (reference sequence). CDR3 DNA: TGTGCCACCAGCAGAGACAGGGGGACAGATACGCAGTATTTT. Its protein is CATSRDRGTDTQYF.

The genes are TRBV5-4 and TRBJ2-5, with 14 bases identical to TRBD2. V lost 0 bases, J lost 5 bases, and 0 bases stayed unmatched. CDR3 size: 15 residues. Per germline, CDR1 SGHNT and CDR2 YYREEE (reference sequence). CDR3: CASSLGTSGGETQYF. The CDR3 region has the DNA TGTGCCAGCAGCTTGGGGACTAGCGGGGGGGAGACCCAGTACTTC.

The sample holds one count of this clone. The J gene is TRBJ2-7, the V gene TRBV7-2; 7 nucleotides align to TRBD2. The CDR3 is 14 amino acids. Germline CDR1 is SGHTA and CDR2 is FQGNSA. V dropped 4 bases and J dropped 2; count of bases not matched to a gene: 5. CDR3 sequence reads: CASSSSSGTYEQYF. The CDR3 coding sequence is TGTGCCAGCAGCTCGTCTAGCGGAACCTACGAGCAGTACTTC.

The chain is built from TRBV4-3 and TRBJ2-1; 7 bases fit TRBD2. This CDR3 is 16 amino acids long. The germline CDR1 and CDR2 sequences are LGHNA and YSLEER. The V gene end was trimmed by 0 bases and the J gene end by 0 bases; junction bases not matched to a gene: 2. The chain's CDR3 is CASSQDGGGSYNEQFF. The CDR3, as DNA: TGCGCCAGCAGCCAAGATGGGGGGGGCTCCTACAATGAGCAGTTCTTC.

The rearrangement joins TRBV7-2 to TRBJ1-3; TRBD1 agrees at 7 bases. CDR1 and CDR2 (germline): SGHTA, FQGNSA. The CDR3 has 17 residues. With 4 bases clipped from V and 0 bases from J, the junction kept 9 bases outside the gene matches. CDR3: CASSSTGTVTSGNTIYF. In nucleotides, the CDR3 is TGTGCCAGCAGCTCGACCGGGACAGTTACCTCTGGAAACACCATATATTTT.